The 18 T cell receptor beta chains below come from one sample, sequenced in a study of T cells in Graves' hyperthyroidism and ophthalmopathy (dated by TCRdb to about 2019). Libraries were constructed by multiplex PCR. Sequencing was performed on an Illumina HiSeq 2000. Amplification of TCR beta CDR3 regions was carried out from RNA transcripts. The TCR CDR3 was subjected to a first round of RT-PCR using the HTBI primer set and the Qiagen OneStep RT-PCR kit. The public sequencing data were trimmed at Q25 with fastp and processed into clonotypes with MiXCR by TCRdb, which kept only in-frame beta chains. Rows merge per CDR3 protein into single entries with the most common DNA and genes. In this sample the table shows about 720,000 distinct CDR3 sequences, less than 20% of which occur a single time. The ten largest account for 8.4% of the sample. Sequenced material: blood. The source of these receptors is a man aged 18 to 29 with Graves' hyperthyroidism.

The V call is TRBV30, the J call TRBJ1-4, with D maybe TRBD1 (5 bases). V gave up 4 bases and J gave up 3 bases, with 12 bases separating them. Germline V gene sequence: CDR1 GTSNPN, CDR2 SVGIG (reference sequence). The CDR3 is 14 residues long. CDR3 in DNA: TGTGCCTGGAACCACGGAGGGGCTAATGAAAAACTGTTTTTT. Its protein is CAWNHGGANEKLFF.

This clonotype was counted a few times. The gene calls are TRBV19 and TRBJ1-4; 9 bases fit TRBD1. There are 15 residues in the CDR3. CDR1 LNHDA and CDR2 SQIVND come from the germline V gene (reference sequence). V lost 3 bases to trimming and J lost 5 bases; unmatched junction nucleotides: 4. The CDR3 DNA reads as TGTGCCAGTAGTATCCGGGGACAGGGAAATGAAAAACTGTTTTTT. Amino acids: CASSIRGQGNEKLFF.

This clonotype was seen more than once but under ten times. This rearrangement joins TRBV20-1 to TRBJ2-5; 11 nucleotides align to TRBD2. Germline loops: CDR1 DFQATT, CDR2 SNEGSKA (reference sequence). With 5 bases clipped from V and 7 bases from J, the junction kept 15 bases outside the gene matches. There are 16 residues in the CDR3. CDR3 in amino acids: CSAPKYLAGGSMTQYF. The CDR3 DNA reads TGCAGTGCTCCTAAATATCTAGCGGGAGGTTCAATGACCCAGTACTTC.

On this clonotype: At one boundary the junction diverges from the germline segment, which might be a read error. The rearrangement links TRBV19 to TRBJ1-2, with D perhaps matching TRBD1 (5 bases). The CDR3 covers 13 residues. CDR1 and CDR2 (germline): LNHDA, SQIVND (reference sequence). The CDR3 sequence is CASSASGIVGYAF. CDR3 DNA sequence: TGTGCCAGTAGTGCTTCAGGGATAGTTGGCTACGCCTTC.

This clonotype was detected a few times. The chain links TRBV29-1 to TRBJ2-1; D gene unclear. The ends were cut back, 6 bases at V and 7 bases at J, with 7 bases in the middle. CDR3 size: 10 residues. CDR1 and CDR2 from the germline V gene are SQVTM and ANQGSEA. The CDR3 DNA reads TGCAGCGTCCCCCTAAATGAGCAGTTCTTC. This translates into CSVPLNEQFF.

The table lists this clonotype with many counts. The rearrangement links TRBV20-1 to TRBJ2-2, with D maybe TRBD1 (5 bases). With 5 bases removed from V and 7 bases from J, the gap between germline ends came to 17 bases. CDR3 length: 14 residues. Germline loops: CDR1 DFQATT, CDR2 SNEGSKA (reference sequence). In DNA, the CDR3 is TGCAGTGCTGTCGAAGACAGTTCGGGCGGGGAGCTGTTTTTT. Translation gives CSAVEDSSGGELFF.

This clonotype has at least ten counts. This chain uses TRBV18 with TRBJ1-1; D not resolved. CDR1 and CDR2 (germline): KGHSH, LQKENI. The CDR3 contains 13 residues. V was shortened by 8 bases and J by 4 bases, with 14 bases between the two germline ends. Here the CDR3 reads CASQFQEGTEAFF. The CDR3 DNA sequence: TGTGCCAGCCAATTCCAGGAGGGCACTGAAGCTTTCTTT.

This clonotype was seen ten or more times. The genes are TRBV20-1 and TRBJ2-7; the D call may be TRBD1 or TRBD2 (5 bases each). Germline V gene lookup returns CDR1 DFQATT and CDR2 SNEGSKA (reference sequence). The CDR3 runs 14 residues. The germline V and J ends were trimmed by 3 bases and 3 bases, with 15 bases remaining between them. The CDR3 loop reads CSARGTDRLYEQYF. Written as DNA, the CDR3 is TGCAGTGCTAGGGGGACCGATCGACTCTACGAGCAGTACTTC.

This clonotype showed up many times. The V gene is TRBV28, the J gene TRBJ1-5; D gene unclear. The germline V gene encodes CDR1 MDHEN and CDR2 SYDVKM. This CDR3 contains 16 residues. V was shortened by 7 bases and J by 2 bases, with 18 bases between the two germline ends. The CDR3 region has the DNA TGTGCCAGCACCTTTGGAAGTTCATGGGGCAATCAGCCCCAGCATTTT. This translates into CASTFGSSWGNQPQHF.

This clonotype came up a few times. This chain joins TRBV20-1 and TRBJ1-6; D is ambiguous. The CDR3 extends over 12 amino acids. Trimming took off 2 bases at V and 7 bases at J, with 6 bases between the two ends. Per the germline V gene, CDR1 is DFQATT and CDR2 is SNEGSKA (reference sequence). This CDR3 reads CSARSGNSPLHF. DNA for the CDR3: TGCAGTGCTAGATCCGGAAATTCACCCCTCCACTTT.

The chain links TRBV6-1 to TRBJ2-6, with D perhaps TRBD1 or TRBD2 (5 bases each). Germline-derived CDR1 and CDR2 are MNHNS and SASEGT. With 6 bases removed from V and 4 bases from J, the gap between germline ends came to 19 bases. This CDR3 has 17 residues. CDR3 amino acids: CASRGAGLEAGANVLTF. DNA of the CDR3: TGTGCCAGCAGGGGAGCAGGGTTGGAAGCAGGGGCCAACGTCCTGACTTTC.

This clonotype was observed at least ten times. The chain couples TRBV6-1 to TRBJ2-7; 7 bases align to TRBD2. This CDR3 is 12 amino acids long. CDR1 MNHNS and CDR2 SASEGT come from the germline V gene. The trim removed 7 bases at V and 6 bases at J, leaving 6 bases unmatched. The CDR3 loop is CASTNRGVEQYF. The CDR3 region has the DNA TGTGCCAGCACCAACCGGGGGGTCGAGCAGTACTTC.

This clonotype was picked up many times. The V gene is TRBV6-1, the J gene TRBJ2-1, with TRBD2 identical over 9 bases. CDR3 length: 18 residues. CDR1 and CDR2 from the germline V gene are MNHNS and SASEGT. J gave up 0 bases and V 5 bases, and 11 bases lay outside the gene matches. For the CDR3, the DNA is TGTGCCAGCAGTCTAACTTCTAGCGGGATTAGCTCCTACAATGAGCAGTTCTTC. Protein product: CASSLTSSGISSYNEQFF.

This clonotype was recorded at least ten times. This chain links TRBV12-3 or TRBV12-4 with TRBJ2-3; 7 bases align to TRBD2. This CDR3 has 18 residues. V gave up 2 bases and J gave up 0 bases; unmatched junction bases: 11. Written as DNA, the CDR3 is TGTGCCAGCAGTTTATATGCAGGAGCGGGGCCTAGCACAGATACGCAGTATTTT. Its protein product is CASSLYAGAGPSTDTQYF.

This clonotype was observed many times. The V call is TRBV7-2, the J call TRBJ2-1, with 7 bases fitting TRBD1. Germline loops: CDR1 SGHTA, CDR2 FQGNSA. The CDR3 consists of 14 residues. V trimming: 8 bases; J trimming: 4 bases; junction bases outside the gene matches: 8. The DNA of the CDR3 is TGTGCCAGCCTTACAGGGGTTTGGTACAATGAGCAGTTCTTC. Amino acid sequence: CASLTGVWYNEQFF.

To note about this clonotype: A much larger clone sits a single nucleotide away, making a read error possible. V is TRBV7-2 and J is TRBJ2-1, with 9 bases fitting TRBD2. The CDR3 consists of 16 residues. V lost 3 bases and J lost 7; bases outside the gene matches: 10. CDR1 and CDR2 from the germline V gene are SGHTA and FQGNSA. CDR3 bases: TGTGCCAGCAGCTTTCTACTTAGCGGGAGTGGGAATGAGCAGTTCTTC. It is translated as CASSFLLSGSGNEQFF.

This chain uses TRBV7-3 with TRBJ2-2; TRBD1 aligns across 7 bases. The CDR3 runs 18 residues. Germline-derived CDR1 and CDR2 are SGHTA and FQGTGA. V lost 5 bases and J lost 4; bases outside the gene matches: 16. This CDR3 is CASSPRWAGGVSTGELFF. The DNA for the CDR3 is TGTGCCAGCAGCCCCCGGTGGGCAGGGGGAGTAAGCACCGGGGAGCTGTTTTTT. The variable domain in full, with the rest retrieved from reference TRBV7-3 and TRBJ2-2, is GAGVSQTPSNKVTEKGKYVELRCDPISGHTALYWYRQSLGQGPEFLIYFQGTGAADDSGLPNDRFFAVRPEGSVSTLKIQRTERGDSAVYLCASSPRWAGGVSTGELFFGEGSRLTVL.

This clonotype was seen a handful of times. V usage is TRBV29-1 and J usage is TRBJ2-3; no firm D call. This CDR3 has 13 residues. Trimming stripped 3 bases from V and 3 bases from J, with 10 bases between. Germline loops: CDR1 SQVTM, CDR2 ANQGSEA. In DNA, the CDR3 is TGCAGCGTTGACAGCACTTTGACAGATACGCAGTATTTT. Amino acids: CSVDSTLTDTQYF.